This T cell receptor beta chain is drawn from a study of cytomegalovirus exposure and HLA in healthy donors. Study-level points and caveats: Follow-up analysis later connected one missense variant in DCLRE1C with trimming of TCR beta V- and J-genes. Immune exposure information available was restricted to CMV serostatus. The majority of TCR sequences were rare, yet some public TCRs appeared in many donors.

The CDR3 loop spans 13 amino acids. Germline CDR1 and CDR2: SGHRS and YFSETQ. Regarding this clone: Its target is not known. The junction shows a germline mismatch at one end, possibly a read error.

Use of 60 Vbeta and 13 Jbeta primers characterized the PCR. Assay used: immunoSEQ multiplex PCR; TCRdb lists only in-frame clones, some missing. The sample has 150,000 or so clones; under 85% are singletons. This clonotype originated in a young man in good health and CMV-seronegative. This sequence joins TRBV5-1 and TRBJ2-4; weak D call: TRBD1 (6 bases). What was sequenced was PBMCs. The CDR3 coding sequence is TGCGCCAGCAGCCCTGGGGGCAAAAACAGTCAGTACTTC. It specifies CASSPGGKNSQYF.